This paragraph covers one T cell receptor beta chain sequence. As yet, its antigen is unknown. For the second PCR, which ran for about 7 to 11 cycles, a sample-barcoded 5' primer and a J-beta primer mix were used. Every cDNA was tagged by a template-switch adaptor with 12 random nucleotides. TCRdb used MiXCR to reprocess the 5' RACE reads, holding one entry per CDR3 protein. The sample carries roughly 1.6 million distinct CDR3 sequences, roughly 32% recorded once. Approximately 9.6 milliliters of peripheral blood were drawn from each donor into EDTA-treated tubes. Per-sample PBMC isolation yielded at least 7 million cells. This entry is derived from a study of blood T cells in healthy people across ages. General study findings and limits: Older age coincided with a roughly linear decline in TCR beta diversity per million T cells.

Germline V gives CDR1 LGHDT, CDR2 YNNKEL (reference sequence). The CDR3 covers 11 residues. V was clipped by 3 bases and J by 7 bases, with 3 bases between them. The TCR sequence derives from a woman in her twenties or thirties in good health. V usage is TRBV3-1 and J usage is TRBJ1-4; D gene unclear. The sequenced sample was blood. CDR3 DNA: TGTGCCAGCAGCCACGGTGAAAAACTGTTTTTT. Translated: CASSHGEKLFF.